This T cell receptor (beta chain) was captured by sequencing in a study of blood T cell repertoires in COVID-19 (dated by TCRdb to the early 2020s). Regarding the study in general: The collaborator samples originated in the United States, Italy and Spain and spanned the acute and convalescent phases of COVID-19. The material from the prospective study consisted of cDNA or gDNA derived from T cells, B-cell-depleted T cells, or PBMCs. Subjects who had been exposed to COVID-19, were actively infected with it, or had recovered from it provided the deeply sampled blood TCRbeta repertoires that made up the dataset. The repertoires were released in a freely available public database meant as a resource for research on the immune response to SARS-CoV-2. The samples were drawn from the first 160 participants of the ongoing ImmuneRACE study and from 1,254 subjects provided by 6 global collaborators. The sample metadata nearly always contained a de-identified subject ID, COVID-19 status, age in years and sex. HLA class I and class II types, where available, came from metadata supplied by the sample provider rather than from assay-based typing.

Overall study results and their limits: How much clinical and demographic metadata was included differed by source and by participant, and the metadata was provided uncurated.

TCRbeta CDR3 regions were amplified from genomic DNA using the immunoSEQ Assay, a bias-controlled multiplex PCR. The source study handled its data this way. The number of nucleated cells in each sample was estimated from the amplification of reference gene primers within the assay. To quantify the absolute abundance of each unique TCRbeta CDR3 rearrangement, sequence reads were collapsed and filtered. For each sample, productive Simpson clonality was calculated as the square root of Simpson's diversity index across productive rearrangements. TCRdb carries this immuneACCESS record with in-frame sequences only. Its versions omit some clonotypes, under half of them owing to an unresolved V gene in the studies checked, with the rest unexplained. That table furnishes V, J and clone size, whereas the DNA furnished D and trimming. This sample lists more than 110,000 clones; 84% were detected once. 1.6% of the sample goes to the ten largest clones.

Participants in the prospective study were enrolled through a virtual design, were aged 18 to 89 years, and lived in about two dozen United States geographic areas. In the prospective study, cohorts were assigned on the basis of participant-reported clinical history obtained from a screening survey and a study questionnaire. Exposed participants had been in contact with someone with a PCR-confirmed or clinician-diagnosed COVID-19 case within 2 weeks of study entry. In the prospective study, mobile phlebotomists collected whole blood, serum and a nasopharyngeal or oropharyngeal swab from each participant. Participants in the prospective study had the option to provide additional blood draws and questionnaires over a roughly two-month period. Before DNA extraction, blood samples from the prospective study were shipped at room temperature or frozen. Looking up the germline V gene (reference sequence) yields CDR1 GTSNPN and CDR2 SVGIG. V is cut back by 1 base and J by 10 bases, with 10 bases in the junction unmatched. The CDR3 measures 16 amino acids from cysteine to phenylalanine. Only the CDR3 portion is preserved as DNA: 48 bases, with reading frame beginning at the first base.

Turning to this clone: This receptor's antigen is unknown. Within one base of it there is no much larger clone, and no base qualities were kept.

The sample consisted of PBMCs or T cells enriched from blood (not recorded which). The receptor comes from a woman younger than 35 who had been exposed to COVID-19. Recombination joined TRBV30 with TRBJ2-1, with 13 middle bases fitting TRBD2. The nucleotide sequence reads as follows: TGTGCCTGGAGTGAGGGGACTAGCGGGAATTGGGCCGAGCAGTTCTTC. It specifies CAWSEGTSGNWAEQFF.